Sequencing of this T cell receptor (beta chain) was carried out in a study of T cells in Graves' hyperthyroidism and ophthalmopathy. Researchers took RNA transcripts and amplified the TCR beta CDR3 regions from them. An initial round of RT-PCR targeting the TCR CDR3 relied on the HTBI primer set. TCRdb used MiXCR to reprocess the multiplex PCR reads, holding one entry per CDR3 protein. The sample lists some 180,000 distinct CDR3 sequences, about a sixth occurring once. This clonotype was seen at least ten times. Patients were excluded for uncontrolled infection, other autoimmune disease, pregnancy or lactation. V lost 3 bases, J lost 3 bases, and 1 base stayed unmatched. The germline gives CDR1 MNHEY, CDR2 SMNVEV (reference sequence). This CDR3 comprises 14 residues.

Sample: blood. This sequence was found in a woman aged 50 to 60 with Graves' hyperthyroidism. The chain is built from TRBV27 and TRBJ1-4, with 7 positions matching TRBD1. The DNA of the CDR3 is TGTGCCAGCAGTTTCCAGGGGGCTAATGAAAAACTGTTTTTT. Amino acid sequence: CASSFQGANEKLFF.